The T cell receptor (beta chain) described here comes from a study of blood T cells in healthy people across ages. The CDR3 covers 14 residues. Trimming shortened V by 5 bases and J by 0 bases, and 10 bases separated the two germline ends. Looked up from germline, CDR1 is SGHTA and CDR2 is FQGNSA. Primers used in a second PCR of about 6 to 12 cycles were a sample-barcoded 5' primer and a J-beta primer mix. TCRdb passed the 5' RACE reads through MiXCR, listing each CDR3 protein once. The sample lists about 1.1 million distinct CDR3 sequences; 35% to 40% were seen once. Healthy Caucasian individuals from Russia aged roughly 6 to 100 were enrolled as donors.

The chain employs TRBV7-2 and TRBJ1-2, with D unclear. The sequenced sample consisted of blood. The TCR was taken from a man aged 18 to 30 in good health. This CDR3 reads CASSPRGTNYGYTF. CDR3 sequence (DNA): TGTGCCAGCAGCCCCCGTGGGACTAACTATGGCTACACCTTC.